A selection of T cell receptor beta chains follows, all from one sample in a study of T cells after yellow fever vaccination. TCRdb recomputed calls from the 5' RACE reads with MiXCR, one row per CDR3 protein. Of a few hundred thousand distinct CDR3 sequences listed, around 10% are singletons. The sequences come from CD4+ T cells sorted from PBMCs, collected 5 days after the yellow fever booster vaccination. The receptors were gathered from a man aged 18-30 years who received the YFV17D yellow fever vaccine. Both conserved end residues are part of each CDR3. The order of the fields is J gene, V gene, CDR3 protein.

TRBJ1-1 | TRBV13 | CASSPRQGRATEAFF
TRBJ2-7 | TRBV9 | CASSVGQATYEQYF
TRBJ2-3 | TRBV5-5 | CASSLHGILTDTQYF
TRBJ2-1 | TRBV11-1 | CASSPDYNSYEQFF
TRBJ2-5 | TRBV11-2 | CASSSSGRNLKETQYF
TRBJ1-1 | TRBV11-2 | CASSSELNTEAFF
TRBJ1-5 | TRBV20-1 | CSATPSNQPQHF
TRBJ2-3 | TRBV7-3 | CASRRDPSTDTQYF
TRBJ2-2 | TRBV12-3/TRBV12-4 | CASSLAGGNTGELFF
TRBJ2-5 | TRBV5-1 | CASSPGTSGAQETQYF
TRBJ1-1 | TRBV11-2 | CASSLGEGGGTEAFF
TRBJ2-5 | TRBV5-4 | CASSLVANQETQYF
TRBJ1-6 | TRBV6-1 | CASSGQSYNSPLHF
TRBJ2-3 | TRBV7-2 | CASSLRVSTTDTQYF
TRBJ1-4 | TRBV4-3 | CASSLTGVSGNEKLFF
TRBJ2-5 | TRBV5-1 | CASSPGRYQETQYF
TRBJ1-2 | TRBV7-9 | CASSLEQGGYTF
TRBJ1-4 | TRBV5-1 | CASSPGTALATNEKLFF
TRBJ1-3 | TRBV7-2 | CASSLEARGSAGNTIYF
TRBJ1-2 | TRBV6-2/TRBV6-3 | CASSKRQTGRGDGYTF
TRBJ2-2 | TRBV7-6 | CASSPQRSNTGELFF